Each of the 30 T cell receptor beta chains below was sequenced from the same sample in a study of blood T cell repertoires in COVID-19 (dated by TCRdb to 2020 to 2021). The library was prepared using the immunoSEQ multiplex PCR assay. This immuneACCESS table, as held by TCRdb, lists in-frame sequences with V and J called but not all clones. Of the missing ones, under half trace to an unresolved V gene in checked studies; the others have no known cause. The sample records 150,000 to 200,000 clones, around 76% of which are singletons. The top ten hold about 9% of the sample. The sample was peripheral blood. Source of these receptors: a woman aged 50 to 65 with active or convalescent COVID-19.

This chain uses TRBV30 with TRBJ2-3; 8 positions agree with TRBD2. CDR1 and CDR2 (germline): GTSNPN, SVGIG (reference sequence). The CDR3 runs to 15 residues. V shed 6 bases, J shed 2 bases, and the junction held 10 bases outside the gene matches. CDR3 nucleotides: TGTGCCTGTCGGAGACTAGCGATTCCCACAGATACGCAGTATTTT. Protein product: CACRRLAIPTDTQYF.

The chain couples TRBV7-2 to TRBJ1-2; D is possibly TRBD1 (6 bases). V lost 1 base and J 5 bases, leaving 11 bases between the germline ends. This CDR3 is 14 amino acids long. The germline CDR1 and CDR2 sequences are SGHTA and FQGNSA. The DNA for the CDR3 is TGTGCCAGCAGCTTAGTAGGGGGAGTTTATGGCTACACCTTC. Translated, it gives CASSLVGGVYGYTF.

V and J are TRBV19 and TRBJ2-1; 7 nucleotides agree with TRBD1. CDR3 length: 13 residues. V lost 6 bases to trimming and J lost 10 bases; unmatched junction nucleotides: 9. Germline CDR1 and CDR2: LNHDA and SQIVND (reference sequence). CDR3 region: CASRSNRGGEQFF. DNA for the CDR3: TGTGCCAGTAGGAGTAACAGGGGTGGCGAGCAGTTCTTC. Filled out from reference TRBV19 and TRBJ2-1, the complete variable domain reads DGGITQSPKYLFRKEGQNVTLSCEQNLNHDAMYWYRQDPGQGLRLIYYSQIVNDFQKGDIAEGYSVSREKKESFPLTVTSAQKNPTAFYLCASRSNRGGEQFFGPGTRLTVL.

This clone turned up a few times. The CDR3 region has the DNA TGTGCCAGCAGTGACCAGGGGGTAGGCACTGAAGCTTTCTTT. It codes for CASSDQGVGTEAFF. The chain couples TRBV6-1 to TRBJ1-1, with 7 bases matching TRBD1. Losses at the gene ends were 3 bases for V and 4 bases for J; bases not matched to a gene: 5. The V gene's germline CDR1 is MNHNS and CDR2 SASEGT. The CDR3 extends over 14 amino acids.

The rearrangement joins TRBV5-1 to TRBJ2-2; TRBD1 might be the D (6 bases). The CDR3 contains 15 residues. Looked up from germline, CDR1 is SGHRS and CDR2 is YFSETQ. V was cut by 4 bases and J by 2 bases, with 12 bases left in between. CDR3 amino acids: CASSARGVNTGELFF. The CDR3 nucleotides read TGCGCCAGCAGCGCCAGGGGTGTCAACACCGGGGAGCTGTTTTTT.

The V and J genes are TRBV10-3 and TRBJ2-1; TRBD1 matches at 7 bases. Per germline, CDR1 ENHRY and CDR2 SYGVKD. The CDR3 covers 13 residues. Trimming cost V 4 bases and J 7 bases; bases outside gene matches: 4. DNA of the CDR3: TGTGCCATCAGTGCGTACAGGGGAAATGAGCAGTTCTTC. Encoded protein: CAISAYRGNEQFF.

The chain recombines TRBV7-9 with TRBJ1-2; D is unclear. The CDR3 is 13 residues long. Between the trimmed V and J ends, which lost 5 bases and 4 bases, there was a span of 11 bases. The germline V gene encodes CDR1 SEHNR and CDR2 FQNEAQ (reference sequence). The CDR3 is CASSPSGFYGYTF. CDR3 DNA: TGTGCCAGCAGCCCTAGTGGGTTCTATGGCTACACCTTC.

The chain uses TRBV4-2 and TRBJ2-2; 7 nucleotides line up with TRBD2. CDR3 length: 15 residues. V shed 3 bases, J shed 0 bases, and the junction held 1 base outside the gene matches. In germline, CDR1 is LGHNA, CDR2 YNFKEQ. CDR3 sequence reads: CASSHGLANTGELFF. CDR3 in DNA: TGTGCCAGCAGCCACGGACTAGCGAACACCGGGGAGCTGTTTTTT.

The genes are TRBV4-1 and TRBJ2-1, with 8 bases identical to TRBD2. Germline CDR1 is MGHRA and CDR2 is YSYEKL. V shed 3 bases and J 0 bases; nucleotides not matched to a gene: 1. The CDR3 length is 15 residues. Written as DNA, the CDR3 is TGCGCCAGCAGCCAGGCGGGGGGCTCCTACAATGAGCAGTTCTTC. Translated, it gives CASSQAGGSYNEQFF.

This clone occurred a few times. The genes are TRBV7-9 and TRBJ2-1; D might be TRBD2 (5 bases). The CDR3 is 13 residues long. Per germline, CDR1 SEHNR and CDR2 FQNEAQ (reference sequence). The V and J ends lost 0 bases and 8 bases respectively, with 8 bases between them. Written as DNA, the CDR3 is TGTGCCAGCAGCTTAGCGGGGAGTGATGAGCAGTTCTTC. Translation gives CASSLAGSDEQFF.

This clone was detected a few times. The rearrangement links TRBV10-3 to TRBJ1-2; D is perhaps TRBD1 (6 bases). The V gene lost 3 bases and the J gene lost 3 bases, with 11 bases spanning the gap. CDR3 size: 14 residues. CDR1 is ENHRY, CDR2 SYGVKD, per germline. In nucleotides, the CDR3 is TGTGCCATCAGTGAAGGGGGGGCGGACTATGGCTACACCTTC. It codes for CAISEGGADYGYTF.

V usage is TRBV7-2 and J usage is TRBJ1-2, with 8 bases that match TRBD1. Germline V gene data show CDR1 as SGHTA and CDR2 as FQGNSA. V trimming: 3 bases; J trimming: 4 bases; junction bases outside the gene matches: 7. The CDR3 runs 15 residues. The CDR3 DNA sequence: TGTGCCAGCAGCTTGGATCACAGGGGGTTCTATGGCTACACCTTC. This codes for CASSLDHRGFYGYTF.

V and J are TRBV3-1 (or the pseudogene TRBV3-2) and TRBJ1-1; 7 nucleotides line up with TRBD1. The CDR3 runs to 13 residues. Trimming cost V 11 bases and J 2 bases; bases outside gene matches: 8. Germline V gives CDR1 LGHDT, CDR2 YNNKEL (reference sequence). Here the CDR3 reads CASKGGSNTEAFF. The CDR3 bases are TGTGCCTCCAAAGGGGGCTCAAACACTGAAGCTTTCTTT.

The genes are TRBV11-2 and TRBJ2-7, with 10 bases fitting TRBD1. The CDR3 length is 15 residues. V was pared by 5 bases and J by 2 bases, with 6 bases of the junction left unmatched. CDR1 SGHAT and CDR2 FQNNGV come from the germline V gene. The CDR3 sequence: CASSQEGTGAYEQYF. The CDR3 nucleotides are TGTGCCAGCAGCCAAGAGGGGACAGGGGCCTACGAGCAGTACTTC.

This clone has a handful of counts. The chain carries TRBV19 and TRBJ2-7; 7 positions agree with TRBD1. The junction had 3 bases not matched to a gene; V was cut back by 5 bases and J by 2 bases. CDR1 and CDR2 from the germline V gene are LNHDA and SQIVND (reference sequence). The CDR3 sequence is 13 residues long. The CDR3 coding sequence is TGTGCCAGTAGTCACAGGGGCGCCTACGAGCAGTACTTC. This translates into CASSHRGAYEQYF. The full variable domain, rest sourced from reference TRBV19 and TRBJ2-7, is DGGITQSPKYLFRKEGQNVTLSCEQNLNHDAMYWYRQDPGQGLRLIYYSQIVNDFQKGDIAEGYSVSREKKESFPLTVTSAQKNPTAFYLCASSHRGAYEQYFGPGTRLTVT.

The chain combines TRBV6-5 with TRBJ1-2; a possible D gene is TRBD1 (5 bases). The CDR3 is 14 amino acids. The V gene's germline CDR1 is MNHEY and CDR2 SVGAGI. The V end was cut by 7 bases, the J end by 8 bases, with 20 bases between. Here the CDR3 DNA reads TGTGCCAGCACCCGAAGAGGGCAGGGAGGCGGCTACACCTTC. Protein sequence: CASTRRGQGGGYTF.

The V call is TRBV19, the J call TRBJ2-3; 12 positions agree with TRBD1. V gave up 5 bases and J gave up 4 bases; unmatched junction bases: 10. Per germline, CDR1 LNHDA and CDR2 SQIVND (reference sequence). There are 17 residues in the CDR3. The CDR3 sequence is CASSLGRGQGAADTQYF. CDR3 bases: TGTGCCAGTAGTCTTGGTCGGGGACAGGGGGCCGCAGATACGCAGTATTTT.

The chain couples TRBV7-9 to TRBJ1-5, with no clear D. The germline V gene encodes CDR1 SEHNR and CDR2 FQNEAQ (reference sequence). V lost 6 bases, J lost 3 bases, and 6 bases lay in between. This CDR3 is 12 amino acids long. DNA for the CDR3: TGTGCCAGCAGTCCTTTCAATCAGCCCCAGCATTTT. It encodes CASSPFNQPQHF.

V and J are TRBV7-9 and TRBJ2-5, with D tentatively TRBD1 (6 bases). The length of the CDR3 is 15 residues. The ends were cut back, 4 bases at V and 2 bases at J, with 14 bases in the middle. Germline V gene data show CDR1 as SEHNR and CDR2 as FQNEAQ (reference sequence). The CDR3 here is CASSSTGQPQETQYF. Written as DNA, the CDR3 is TGTGCCAGCAGCTCTACCGGACAGCCACAAGAGACCCAGTACTTC.

V usage is TRBV4-1 and J usage is TRBJ2-4, with 14 bases aligning to TRBD2. This CDR3 has 18 amino acids. CDR1 MGHRA and CDR2 YSYEKL come from the germline V gene. The ends lost 4 bases at V and 2 bases at J; junction bases unmatched: 7. The CDR3 DNA reads TGCGCCAGCAGCCTCTCCCGACTAGCGGGGGGGCCCAAAAACATTCAGTACTTC. Encoded protein: CASSLSRLAGGPKNIQYF.

The chain recombines TRBV29-1 with TRBJ1-2; the D gene is possibly TRBD1 (6 bases). The CDR3 runs to 13 residues. With 4 bases removed from V and 6 bases from J, the gap between germline ends came to 15 bases. CDR1 is SQVTM and CDR2 is ANQGSEA in the germline V gene. In DNA form, the CDR3 reads TGCAGCGTTGGAAGGGGGAGGGACGATGGCTACACCTTC. Translating it yields CSVGRGRDDGYTF.

CDR3 DNA: TGTGCCAGCAGTTGGGGGGACGGTGGTAATTCACCCCTCCACTTT. It codes for CASSWGDGGNSPLHF. The chain employs TRBV6-5 and TRBJ1-6; the D gene is possibly TRBD1 (5 bases). Germline V gene sequence: CDR1 MNHEY, CDR2 SVGAGI. The ends were cut back, 4 bases at V and 6 bases at J, with 13 bases in the middle. This CDR3 region has 15 residues.

The gene calls are TRBV5-4 and TRBJ2-5; 8 nucleotides align to TRBD2. The V segment lost 3 bases and the J segment 2 bases; nucleotides outside the gene matches: 3. Germline V gives CDR1 SGHNT, CDR2 YYREEE (reference sequence). The CDR3 sequence is 14 residues long. In DNA, the CDR3 is TGTGCCAGCAGCTCAGCGGGAGTTCAAGAGACCCAGTACTTC. Amino acid sequence: CASSSAGVQETQYF.

V usage is TRBV20-1 and J usage is TRBJ1-1; D not certain. Germline CDR1 DFQATT, CDR2 SNEGSKA (reference sequence). This CDR3 spans 11 amino acids. Trimming shortened V by 3 bases and J by 7 bases, and 9 bases separated the two germline ends. For the CDR3, the DNA is TGCAGTGCTAGCCCTATGTATGAAGCTTTCTTT. Protein product: CSASPMYEAFF.

The CDR3 region is CATQGGRNSPLHF. The DNA of the CDR3 is TGTGCCACCCAGGGAGGGAGGAATTCACCCCTCCACTTT. This sequence joins TRBV6-5 and TRBJ1-6, with a weak D call TRBD1 (5 bases). Trimming stripped 10 bases from V and 7 bases from J, with 14 bases between. The CDR3 contains 13 residues. Per germline, CDR1 MNHEY and CDR2 SVGAGI.

This sequence joins TRBV29-1 and TRBJ2-2; tentative D call: TRBD2 (5 bases). With 7 bases removed from V and 5 bases from J, the gap between germline ends came to 8 bases. The CDR3 has 11 amino acids. From germline, CDR1 is SQVTM and CDR2 ANQGSEA. The CDR3 sequence: CSGGITGELFF. CDR3 nucleotides: TGCAGCGGAGGGATTACCGGGGAGCTGTTTTTT.

This sequence joins TRBV6-6 and TRBJ1-6, with D tentatively TRBD1 (5 bases). V lost 8 bases and J 6 bases, leaving 17 bases between the germline ends. CDR1 and CDR2 (germline): MNHNY, SVGAGI (reference sequence). The length of the CDR3 is 15 residues. CDR3 coding DNA: TGTGCCAGCGGGCCCCGGGGGACGGGTAATTCACCCCTCCACTTT. The encoded protein is CASGPRGTGNSPLHF.

This chain uses TRBV4-2 with TRBJ2-5; 7 bases map to TRBD1. CDR3 size: 19 residues. Germline CDR1 reads LGHNA; CDR2 reads YNFKEQ. The V gene end was trimmed by 1 base and the J gene end by 0 bases; junction bases not matched to a gene: 14. This chain's CDR3 is CASSQGFGDRDLYQETQYF. The CDR3 nucleotides are TGTGCCAGCAGCCAAGGCTTTGGAGACAGGGACCTATACCAAGAGACCCAGTACTTC.

The chain joins TRBV11-2 to TRBJ2-3, with TRBD2 matching 8 bases. The CDR3 is made up of 17 amino acids. The V gene's germline CDR1 is SGHAT and CDR2 FQNNGV. The V segment lost 1 base and the J segment 6 bases; nucleotides outside the gene matches: 12. CDR3 sequence (DNA): TGTGCCAGCAGCTTAGGCCCTCAGCGGGAGACCCACGATACGCAGTATTTT. It specifies CASSLGPQRETHDTQYF. Together with reference TRBV11-2 and TRBJ2-3, the CDR3 gives the full variable domain: EAGVAQSPRYKIIEKRQSVAFWCNPISGHATLYWYQQILGQGPKLLIQFQNNGVVDDSQLPKDRFSAERLKGVDSTLKIQPAKLEDSAVYLCASSLGPQRETHDTQYFGPGTRLTVL.

Only one count was recorded for this clone. This sequence joins TRBV7-2 and TRBJ1-5; D might be TRBD1 (6 bases). Germline V gives CDR1 SGHTA, CDR2 FQGNSA. The CDR3 has 13 residues. The V gene lost 5 bases and the J gene lost 4 bases, with 9 bases spanning the gap. The CDR3 sequence: CASSTDRNQPQHF. CDR3 DNA: TGTGCCAGCAGCACTGACAGGAATCAGCCCCAGCATTTT. The full variable domain, in which reference TRBV7-2 and TRBJ1-5 provide the parts outside the CDR3, is GAGVSQSPSNKVTEKGKDVELRCDPISGHTALYWYRQSLGQGLEFLIYFQGNSAPDKSGLPSDRFSAERTGGSVSTLTIQRTQQEDSAVYLCASSTDRNQPQHFGDGTRLSIL.